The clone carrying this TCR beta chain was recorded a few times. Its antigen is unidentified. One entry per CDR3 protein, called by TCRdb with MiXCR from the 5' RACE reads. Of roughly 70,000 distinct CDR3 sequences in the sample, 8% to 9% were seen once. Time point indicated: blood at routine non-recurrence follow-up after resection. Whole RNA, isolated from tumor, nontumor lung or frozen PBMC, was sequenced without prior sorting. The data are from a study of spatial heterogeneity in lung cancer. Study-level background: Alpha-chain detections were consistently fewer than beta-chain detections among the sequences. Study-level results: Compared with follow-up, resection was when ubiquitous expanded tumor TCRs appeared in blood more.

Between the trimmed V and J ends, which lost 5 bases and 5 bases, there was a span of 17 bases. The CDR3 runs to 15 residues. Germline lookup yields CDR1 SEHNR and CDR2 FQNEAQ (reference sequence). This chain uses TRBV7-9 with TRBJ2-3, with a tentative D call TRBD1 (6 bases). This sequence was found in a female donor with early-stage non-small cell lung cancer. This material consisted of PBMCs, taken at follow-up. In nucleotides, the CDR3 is TGTGCCAGCAGCCCTCGGGACAAGGCGGAAGATACGCAGTATTTT. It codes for CASSPRDKAEDTQYF.